This note documents a single T cell receptor beta chain sequence. This clone's antigen is unknown. At one end the junction does not follow the germline gene, possibly because of a read error. Lesional scalp punch biopsies and peripheral blood were collected from alopecia areata patients. PBMCs were isolated by density centrifugation and stained for CD3, CD4 and CD8, after which CD4+ and CD8+ T cells were sorted on a FACSAria. Untreated alopecia areata patients were recruited as part of a multicenter biomarker study. Blood CD8+ T cells from a handful of biomarker-study patients were further sorted into NKG2D-low and NKG2D-high fractions. These data are taken from a study of CD8+ T cells in alopecia areata (dated by TCRdb to about 2018). With regard to the full study: In both human patients and the C3H/HeJ mouse model, the study applied high-throughput TCRbeta sequencing to look at T cell clonal expansion in alopecia areata. On the human side, TCRbeta sequencing was run on scalp tissue and on sorted CD4+ and CD8+ peripheral blood T cells from healthy controls and from alopecia areata patients with either patchy or totalis/universalis disease. Scalp clonality was compared across normal scalp (n=4), patchy alopecia areata scalp (n=8), and alopecia totalis/universalis scalp (n=8). RNA was extracted with the PAXgene miRNA kit for fixed scalp, the miRNeasy kit for PBMCs, and the RNeasy kit for mouse skin. Amplification of TCRbeta CDR3 regions was done by immunoSEQ multiplex PCR using 35 Vbeta forward primers and 13 Jbeta reverse primers.

Overall study outcomes, separate from this receptor: Unlike mouse skin, where gammadelta T cells dominate, normal human skin contains resident alphabeta T cells that get sequenced too, which complicates analysis of the scalp TCR repertoire. Shared TCR sequences between patients were less evident than in mice, which may be partly attributable to HLA diversity in the patient population. Compared with normal scalp, lesional scalp, particularly in alopecia totalis/universalis, had higher clonality and more expanded CD8+ clones, which suggests antigenic drive.

The CDR3 sequence holds 15 residues, the cysteine and phenylalanine included. The DNA shown is the 45-base CDR3, in frame from base 1. From a lookup of the germline V gene, CDR1 and CDR2 are LGHNA and YSLEER. The receptor library was made with the immunoSEQ multiplex PCR assay. RNA was extracted from all samples and reverse transcribed into cDNA as template for TCR sequencing. First-strand cDNA was synthesized using SuperScript III with a 2:1 mix of oligo-dT and random hexamers. Amplification bias was assessed with a synthetic immune receptor repertoire, and residual bias was removed computationally. On the authors' methods: Raw reads were preprocessed to remove errors, and CDR3 was defined by IMGT conventions from the conserved cysteine to phenylalanine. Clonality was computed as 1 minus the Shannon entropy, with the entropy normalized by log2 of the number of productive unique TCRs. Whether each scalp clone was CD4 or CD8 was inferred by checking scalp TCRbeta sequences against the CD4 and CD8 repertoires from sorted blood. TCRdb provides this immuneACCESS table in a form limited to in-frame rearrangements. Some clones are lacking; in checked studies, under half of them reflect an unresolved V gene, and why the rest are absent is not known. That table gives V, J and clone size, and the DNA gave D and trimming. Across this sample there are around 35,000 clones, with 45% to 60% seen only once. Around two fifths of the sample lies in the top ten.

The sequenced sample was NKG2D-high CD8+ T cells sorted from blood. This specimen's cell subset or site label, interpreted: sorted CD8+ NKG2D-high blood T cells. The clonotype comes from a human donor with alopecia areata. The sequence joins TRBV4-3 to TRBJ2-5; TRBD2 is possibly the D segment (6 matching bases). The nucleotide sequence is TGCGCCAGCAGTCAAGATCGGGGACTCCAAGAGACCCAGTACTTC. This translates into CASSQDRGLQETQYF.